The 21 T cell receptor beta chains presented below share a single source sample, sequenced in a study of shared clonotypes between healthy human individuals. The data were produced by immunoSEQ multiplex PCR, yet TCRdb's version contains in-frame clones alone and is incomplete. The table shows 550,000 to 850,000 clones, with over 65% occurring only once. Sequencing used memory CD4+ T cells sorted from blood. Sample subset: CD45RA-negative fraction. These receptors were taken from a woman aged 25 to 39 in good health.

This chain connects TRBV7-2 to TRBJ2-7; D may match TRBD1 or TRBD2 (6 bases each). Trimming took 0 bases from V and 6 from J, leaving 18 bases between them. The CDR3 spans 16 residues. Germline CDR1 SGHTA, CDR2 FQGNSA. CDR3 loop: CASSLAASSEGGEQYF. The CDR3 DNA reads TGTGCCAGCAGCTTAGCCGCCTCGAGTGAGGGGGGCGAGCAGTACTTC.

The DNA for the CDR3 is TGTGCCAGCAGCTGGGGGCGGGACCCATACAATGAGCAGTTCTTC. It codes for CASSWGRDPYNEQFF. This chain links TRBV7-8 with TRBJ2-1, with D tentatively TRBD1 or TRBD2 (6 bases each). Trimming removed 4 bases at V and 4 bases at J, with 14 bases between. The CDR3 runs 15 residues. Germline CDR1 SGHVS, CDR2 FQNEAQ. Combining the CDR3 with reference TRBV7-8 and TRBJ2-1 gives the whole variable domain GAGVSQSPRYKVAKRGQDVALRCDPISGHVSLFWYQQALGQGPEFLTYFQNEAQLDKSGLPSDRFFAERPEGSVSTLKIQRTQQEDSAVYLCASSWGRDPYNEQFFGPGTRLTVL.

The chain joins TRBV4-1 to TRBJ2-2; 9 positions agree with TRBD2. The length of the CDR3 is 17 residues. V lost 1 base and J lost 2; bases outside the gene matches: 5. From germline, CDR1 is MGHRA and CDR2 YSYEKL. The CDR3 DNA reads as TGCGCCAGCAGCCAAGGATTAGCGGGAGTCAACACCGGGGAGCTGTTTTTT. Translation: CASSQGLAGVNTGELFF.

The chain carries TRBV6-6 and TRBJ2-3; weak D call: TRBD2 (6 bases). Germline V CDR1 and CDR2: MNHNY, SVGAGI (reference sequence). CDR3 size: 13 residues. Trimming took 10 bases from V and 1 from J, leaving 12 bases between them. The CDR3 sequence: CAIAGGGTDTQYF. In DNA, the CDR3 is TGTGCCATCGCCGGGGGTGGCACAGATACGCAGTATTTT.

The table lists this clone with a count of one. The chain carries TRBV28 and TRBJ1-1; D call uncertain. The CDR3 runs to 13 residues. V shed 4 bases and J shed 4 bases, with 10 bases lying between them. Germline CDR1 MDHEN, CDR2 SYDVKM. CDR3 bases: TGTGCCAGCAGTTGGGCTTCGGGCACTGAAGCTTTCTTT. Protein: CASSWASGTEAFF.

This chain links TRBV28 with TRBJ2-7, with D hard to call. The CDR3 contains 12 residues. V lost 5 bases and J lost 3, with 8 bases in between. CDR1 is MDHEN, CDR2 SYDVKM, per germline. The CDR3 DNA sequence: TGTGCCAGCAGTCGCGACATCTACGAGCAGTACTTC. Amino acid sequence: CASSRDIYEQYF.

As for this clone: Within the sample, other DNA sequences also encode this same CDR3. The V call is TRBV5-1, the J call TRBJ2-3, with 8 bases aligning to TRBD1. The germline gives CDR1 SGHRS, CDR2 YFSETQ. This CDR3 has 16 residues. The junction had 3 bases not matched to a gene; V was cut back by 0 bases and J by 0 bases. CDR3 DNA sequence: TGCGCCAGCAGCTTGGCCCAGGGGGCCAGCACAGATACGCAGTATTTT. It specifies CASSLAQGASTDTQYF.

This chain connects TRBV6-1 to TRBJ2-7, with D perhaps TRBD2 (5 bases). Per germline, CDR1 MNHNS and CDR2 SASEGT. The V end lost 2 bases, the J end lost 4 bases, and 12 bases lay between the germline ends. The CDR3 consists of 14 residues. CDR3 residues: CASSETAEIYEQYF. Here the CDR3 DNA reads TGTGCCAGCAGTGAAACAGCGGAGATTTACGAGCAGTACTTC.

The J gene is TRBJ2-3, the V gene TRBV7-9; 7 positions match TRBD2. V was pared by 6 bases and J by 2 bases, with 8 bases of the junction left unmatched. Germline V gene lookup returns CDR1 SEHNR and CDR2 FQNEAQ (reference sequence). This CDR3 has 15 amino acids. The CDR3: CASRRALAVTDTQYF. The CDR3 nucleotides are TGTGCCAGCAGAAGAGCCCTAGCGGTCACAGATACGCAGTATTTT.

This clone has just a few counts. CDR3 region: CASSIRERDTQYF. The CDR3 nucleotides are TGTGCCAGCAGCATAAGGGAGCGGGATACGCAGTATTTT. V usage is TRBV7-2 and J usage is TRBJ2-3; D may be TRBD2 (5 bases). The CDR3 is 13 amino acids. Germline lookup yields CDR1 SGHTA and CDR2 FQGNSA. Trimming took 5 bases from V and 6 from J, leaving 12 bases between them.

The V and J genes are TRBV6-1 and TRBJ2-7; perhaps D is TRBD1 or TRBD2 (6 bases each). The CDR3 sequence is 13 residues long. The V end was cut by 8 bases, the J end by 4 bases, with 15 bases between. Germline loops: CDR1 MNHNS, CDR2 SASEGT. CDR3 in DNA: TGTGCCAGCGGGGGGCAGGGGCTGTACGAGCAGTACTTC. As protein: CASGGQGLYEQYF.

This rearrangement joins TRBV2 to TRBJ2-1; D is unresolved. Germline CDR1 and CDR2: SNHLY and FYNNEI. Trimming pared 7 bases from V and 2 bases from J, leaving 15 bases between. The CDR3 runs to 15 residues. CDR3 in DNA: TGTGCCAGCACCTCCCCACTTCTGACCTACAATGAGCAGTTCTTC. Translating it yields CASTSPLLTYNEQFF.

The chain carries TRBV28 and TRBJ1-2; D uncertain. Trimming took off 7 bases at V and 0 bases at J, with 9 bases between the two ends. CDR1 and CDR2 from the germline V gene are MDHEN and SYDVKM. CDR3 length: 13 residues. CDR3 coding DNA: TGTGCCAGCAATGTTGGGACTAACTATGGCTACACCTTC. It specifies CASNVGTNYGYTF.

The chain is built from TRBV29-1 and TRBJ2-5, with a weak D call TRBD2 (6 bases). V lost 3 bases and J 1 base, leaving 9 bases between the germline ends. This CDR3 contains 13 residues. Looked up from germline, CDR1 is SQVTM and CDR2 is ANQGSEA. DNA for the CDR3: TGCAGCGTTGATCACGGGAGCCAAGAGACCCAGTACTTC. It is translated as CSVDHGSQETQYF.

This clone occurred a few times. The J gene is TRBJ2-2, the V gene TRBV2; 9 bases line up with TRBD1. Germline-derived CDR1 and CDR2 are SNHLY and FYNNEI. Trimming cost V 5 bases and J 5 bases; bases outside gene matches: 9. The length of the CDR3 is 16 residues. The CDR3 DNA sequence: TGTGCCAGCAGTCGGACCCGGGACAGGGTTACCGGGGAGCTGTTTTTT. It codes for CASSRTRDRVTGELFF.

The rearrangement uses TRBV28 and TRBJ2-7; weak D call: TRBD2 (6 bases). The CDR3 runs 15 residues. Germline lookup yields CDR1 MDHEN and CDR2 SYDVKM. The germline V and J ends were trimmed by 4 bases and 2 bases, with 15 bases remaining between them. The CDR3 region has the DNA TGTGCCAGCAGTTCGGAGGGGACCCACCCCTACGAGCAGTACTTC. It codes for CASSSEGTHPYEQYF.

The chain recombines TRBV5-1 with TRBJ2-6, with a tentative D call TRBD2 (6 bases). Germline V gene data show CDR1 as SGHRS and CDR2 as YFSETQ. CDR3 size: 15 residues. Trimming took 1 base from V and 2 from J, leaving 7 bases between them. The CDR3 bases are TGCGCCAGCAGCTTGACGGGGGCTGGGGCCAACGTCCTGACTTTC. Its protein product is CASSLTGAGANVLTF.

The J gene is TRBJ1-1, the V gene TRBV7-9; unclear D gene. The germline V gene encodes CDR1 SEHNR and CDR2 FQNEAQ (reference sequence). The CDR3 is 12 residues long. With 3 bases removed from V and 6 bases from J, the gap between germline ends came to 8 bases. CDR3 nucleotides: TGTGCCAGCAGCTTTGGGGTGTCTGAAGCTTTCTTT. Its translation: CASSFGVSEAFF.

The sample holds one count of this clone. With only one base between it and a far larger clone, this is likely a read error. The V call is TRBV30, the J call TRBJ1-2; D is undetermined. Germline V lookup: CDR1 GTSNPN, CDR2 SVGIG (reference sequence). The CDR3 spans 11 residues. CDR3 loop: CARSSSGSYTF. The DNA of the CDR3 is TGTGCCCGGAGTTCTTCCGGGAGCTACACCTTC. The variable domain in full, with the rest retrieved from reference TRBV30 and TRBJ1-2, is SQTIHQWPATLVQPVGSPLSLECTVEGTSNPNLYWYRQAAGRGLQLLFYSVGIGQISSEVPQNLSASRPQDRQFILSSKKLLLSDSGFYLCARSSSGSYTFGSGTRLTVV.

This clone came up a few times. This chain joins TRBV18 and TRBJ2-7, with a weak D call TRBD1 (6 bases). Trimming cost V 1 base and J 4 bases, with 8 bases left between them. The CDR3 is 13 amino acids. The germline gives CDR1 KGHSH, CDR2 LQKENI. CDR3: CASSPRDNYEQYF. The CDR3 region has the DNA TGTGCCAGCTCACCACGGGACAATTACGAGCAGTACTTC.

A word on this clone: The sample holds other DNA sequences that translate to the same CDR3. V is TRBV5-4 and J is TRBJ2-5, with unresolved D. The germline CDR1 and CDR2 sequences are SGHNT and YYREEE (reference sequence). Trimming removed 0 bases from V and 5 bases from J, with 8 bases in between. The CDR3 totals 13 residues. CDR3 sequence (DNA): TGTGCCAGCAGCTTGGATTCGCAGGAGACCCAGTACTTC. Amino acids: CASSLDSQETQYF.